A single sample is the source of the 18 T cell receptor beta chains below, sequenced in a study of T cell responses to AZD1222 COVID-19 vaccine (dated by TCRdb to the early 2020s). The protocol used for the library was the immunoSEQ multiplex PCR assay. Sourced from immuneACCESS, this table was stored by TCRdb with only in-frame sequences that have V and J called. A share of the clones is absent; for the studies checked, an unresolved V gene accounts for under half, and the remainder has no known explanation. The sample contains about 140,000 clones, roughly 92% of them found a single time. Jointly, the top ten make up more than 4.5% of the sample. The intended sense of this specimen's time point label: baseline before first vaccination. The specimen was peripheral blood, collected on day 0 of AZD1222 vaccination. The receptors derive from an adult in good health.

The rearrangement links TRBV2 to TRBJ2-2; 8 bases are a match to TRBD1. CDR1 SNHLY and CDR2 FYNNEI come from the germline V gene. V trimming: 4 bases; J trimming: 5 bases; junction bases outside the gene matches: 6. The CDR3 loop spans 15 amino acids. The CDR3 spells CASSGTGSKTGELFF. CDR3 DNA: TGTGCCAGCAGTGGGACAGGGTCAAAAACCGGGGAGCTGTTTTTT.

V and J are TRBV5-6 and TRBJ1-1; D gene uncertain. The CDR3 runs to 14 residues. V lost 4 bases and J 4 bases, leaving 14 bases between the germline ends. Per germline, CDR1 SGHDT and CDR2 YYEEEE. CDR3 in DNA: TGTGCCAGCAGCCAGAAAGCGTTGGGCACTGAAGCTTTCTTT. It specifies CASSQKALGTEAFF.

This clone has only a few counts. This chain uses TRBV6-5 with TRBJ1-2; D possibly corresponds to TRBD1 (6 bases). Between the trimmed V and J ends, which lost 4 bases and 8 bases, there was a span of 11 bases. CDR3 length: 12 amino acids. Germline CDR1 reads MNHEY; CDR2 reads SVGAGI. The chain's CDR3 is CASSSTGAGYTF. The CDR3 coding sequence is TGTGCCAGCAGTTCTACGGGGGCCGGCTACACCTTC.

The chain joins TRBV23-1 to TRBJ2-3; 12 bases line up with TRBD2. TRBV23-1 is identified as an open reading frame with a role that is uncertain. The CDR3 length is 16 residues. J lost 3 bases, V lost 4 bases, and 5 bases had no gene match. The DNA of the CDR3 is TGCGCCAGCAGTCCATTCGGGACTAGCGGGACAGATACGCAGTATTTT. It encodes CASSPFGTSGTDTQYF.

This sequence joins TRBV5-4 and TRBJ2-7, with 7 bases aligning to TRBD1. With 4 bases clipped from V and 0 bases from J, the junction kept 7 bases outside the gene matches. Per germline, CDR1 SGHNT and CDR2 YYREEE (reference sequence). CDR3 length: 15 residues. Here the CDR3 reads CASSRPTGASYEQYF. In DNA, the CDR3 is TGTGCCAGCAGCCGACCTACAGGGGCCTCCTACGAGCAGTACTTC. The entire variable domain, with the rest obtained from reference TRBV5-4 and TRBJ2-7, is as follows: ETGVTQSPTHLIKTRGQQVTLRCSSQSGHNTVSWYQQALGQGPQFIFQYYREEENGRGNFPPRFSGLQFPNYSSELNVNALELDDSALYLCASSRPTGASYEQYFGPGTRLTVT.

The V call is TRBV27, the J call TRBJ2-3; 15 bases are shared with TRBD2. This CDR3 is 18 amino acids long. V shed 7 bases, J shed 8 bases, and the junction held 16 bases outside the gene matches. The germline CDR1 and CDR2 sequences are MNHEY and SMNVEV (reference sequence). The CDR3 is CASTRTGTSGRHLVTQYF. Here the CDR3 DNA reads TGTGCCAGCACGAGAACCGGGACTAGCGGGAGGCATTTGGTTACGCAGTATTTT.

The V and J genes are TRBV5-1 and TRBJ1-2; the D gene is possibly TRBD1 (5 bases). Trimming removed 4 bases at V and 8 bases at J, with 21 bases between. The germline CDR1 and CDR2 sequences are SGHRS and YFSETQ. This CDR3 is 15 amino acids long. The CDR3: CASSPSGVVGQGYTF. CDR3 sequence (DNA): TGCGCCAGCAGCCCGTCGGGGGTGGTGGGGCAAGGCTACACCTTC.

CDR3 sequence: CASSDVRDRGASMGKLFF. The CDR3 region has the DNA TGTGCCAGTAGTGACGTCCGGGACAGGGGAGCCTCTATGGGAAAACTGTTTTTT. This chain joins TRBV19 and TRBJ1-4; 10 positions agree with TRBD1. The CDR3 is 18 amino acids. With V trimmed by 5 bases and J by 10 bases, 19 bases remained unmatched. From germline, CDR1 is LNHDA and CDR2 SQIVND (reference sequence).

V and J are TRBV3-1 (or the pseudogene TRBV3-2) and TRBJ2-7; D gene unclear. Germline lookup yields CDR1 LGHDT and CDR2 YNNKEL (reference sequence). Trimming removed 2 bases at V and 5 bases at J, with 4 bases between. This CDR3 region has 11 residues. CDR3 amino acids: CASSQSNEQYF. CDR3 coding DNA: TGTGCCAGCAGCCAATCAAACGAGCAGTACTTC.

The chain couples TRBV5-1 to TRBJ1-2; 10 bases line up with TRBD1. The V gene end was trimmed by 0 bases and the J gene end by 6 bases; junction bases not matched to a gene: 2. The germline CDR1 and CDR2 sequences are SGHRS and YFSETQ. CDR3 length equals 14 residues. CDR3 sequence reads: CASSLVGTGDGYTF. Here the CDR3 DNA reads TGCGCCAGCAGCTTGGTTGGGACAGGGGATGGCTACACCTTC.

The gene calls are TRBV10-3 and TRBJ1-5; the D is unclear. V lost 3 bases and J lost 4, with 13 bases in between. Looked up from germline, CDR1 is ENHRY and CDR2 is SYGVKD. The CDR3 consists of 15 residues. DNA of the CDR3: TGTGCCATCAGTGATCTGGGCCAGAGAAATCAGCCCCAGCATTTT. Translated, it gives CAISDLGQRNQPQHF.

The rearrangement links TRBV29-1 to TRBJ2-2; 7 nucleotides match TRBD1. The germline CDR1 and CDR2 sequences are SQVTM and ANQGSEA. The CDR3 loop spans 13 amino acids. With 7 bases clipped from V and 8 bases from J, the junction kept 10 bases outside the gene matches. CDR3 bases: TGCAGCGGGAGACAGGGACCGGAGGGGGAGCTGTTTTTT. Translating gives CSGRQGPEGELFF.

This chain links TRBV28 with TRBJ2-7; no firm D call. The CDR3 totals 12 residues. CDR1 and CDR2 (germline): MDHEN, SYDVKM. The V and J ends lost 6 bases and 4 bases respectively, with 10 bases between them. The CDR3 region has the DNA TGTGCCAGCAGCACCGGCCCTTACGAGCAGTACTTC. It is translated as CASSTGPYEQYF.

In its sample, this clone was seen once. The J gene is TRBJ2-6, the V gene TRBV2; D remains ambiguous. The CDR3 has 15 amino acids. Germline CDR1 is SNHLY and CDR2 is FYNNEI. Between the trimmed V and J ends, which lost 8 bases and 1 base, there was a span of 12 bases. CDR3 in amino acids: CASLDEPSGANVLTF. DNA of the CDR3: TGTGCCAGCCTAGACGAACCTTCTGGGGCCAACGTCCTGACTTTC.

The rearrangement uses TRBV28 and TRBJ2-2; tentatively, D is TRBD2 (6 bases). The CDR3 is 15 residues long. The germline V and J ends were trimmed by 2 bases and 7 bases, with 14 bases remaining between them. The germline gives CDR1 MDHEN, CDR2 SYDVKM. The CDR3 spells CASSLRRGGVGELFF. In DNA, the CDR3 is TGTGCCAGCAGTTTACGGAGGGGCGGTGTCGGGGAGCTGTTTTTT.

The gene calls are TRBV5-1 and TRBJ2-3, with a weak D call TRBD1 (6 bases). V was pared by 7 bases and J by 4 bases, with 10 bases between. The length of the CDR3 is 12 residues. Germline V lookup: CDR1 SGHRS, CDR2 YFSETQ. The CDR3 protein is CASHHRADTQYF. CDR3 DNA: TGCGCCAGCCATCACAGGGCAGATACGCAGTATTTT.

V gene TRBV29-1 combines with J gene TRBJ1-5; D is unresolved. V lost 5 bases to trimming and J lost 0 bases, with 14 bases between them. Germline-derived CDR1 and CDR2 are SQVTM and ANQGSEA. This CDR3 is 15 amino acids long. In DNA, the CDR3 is TGCAGCGTTATTTTAGGGCCCAATAGCAATCAGCCCCAGCATTTT. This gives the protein CSVILGPNSNQPQHF.

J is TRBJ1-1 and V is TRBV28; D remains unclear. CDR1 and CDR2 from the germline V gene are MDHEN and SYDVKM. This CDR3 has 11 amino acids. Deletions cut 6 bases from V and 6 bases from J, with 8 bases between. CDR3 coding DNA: TGTGCCAGCAGCCTTCAATCTGAAGCTTTCTTT. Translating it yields CASSLQSEAFF.